This T cell receptor (beta chain) was identified in a study of blood T cell repertoires in COVID-19. Study information: The United States, Italy and Spain provided the acute and convalescent COVID-19 samples. PBMCs, B-cell-depleted T cells, or T cells provided the cDNA or gDNA that made up the material.

This CDR3 is built from 18 residues. Germline V gene data show CDR1 as MGHRA and CDR2 as YSYEKL. V shed 0 bases and J shed 7 bases, with 19 bases lying between them. In the source study's methods: From reference gene primer amplification, estimates of nucleated cell counts were derived. Clones were read by immunoSEQ multiplex PCR, and TCRdb kept only the in-frame ones, dropping some. For V, J and clone size, that table is used; D and trimming come from the DNA. The sample comprises roughly 120,000 clones, over 70% of which are singletons, and around 1.5% rests with the top ten. The receptor comes from a man aged 50-59 years with acute or convalescent COVID-19. The chain recombines TRBV4-1 with TRBJ1-6; TRBD1 is a possible D gene (6 bases). What was sequenced was peripheral blood. The DNA of the CDR3 is TGCGCCAGCAGCCAAGATCTCGGCCAGGGGATCGCGAATTCACCCCTCCACTTT. It is translated as CASSQDLGQGIANSPLHF.